The 29 T cell receptor beta chains listed next were all sequenced from one sample in a study of tumor-infiltrating lymphocytes in primary liver carcinoma. Blood RNA originated from unsorted whole blood, with germline DNA additionally extracted. The investigators made TCR beta cDNA from 400 to 550 ng total RNA, using a constant-region primer. Three nested multiplex PCR rounds of slightly modified ARM-PCR generated TCR beta libraries. Amplification in the first two PCR rounds was performed using TRBV1-TRBV30 forward primers and a C-beta reverse primer for roughly 9 cycles each. In TCRdb, the multiplex PCR reads were re-called with MiXCR into one record per CDR3 protein. The data contain approximately 320,000 distinct CDR3 sequences, 58% of them singletons. The source material was peripheral blood. The source of these receptors is a woman aged 30 to 39 with primary liver carcinoma and hepatitis B virus infection.

This clonotype was counted a few times. The chain combines TRBV13 with TRBJ2-5, with TRBD2 matching 14 bases. This CDR3 contains 18 residues. The germline gives CDR1 PRHDT, CDR2 FYEKMQ (reference sequence). V trimming: 1 base; J trimming: 5 bases; junction bases outside the gene matches: 9. CDR3 sequence: CASSLDHGTSGRGETQYF. The CDR3 DNA sequence: TGTGCCAGCAGCTTAGACCACGGGACTAGCGGGAGAGGGGAGACCCAGTACTTC.

This clonotype was observed once. The chain uses TRBV28 and TRBJ2-3; D remains ambiguous. The germline V gene has CDR1 MDHEN and CDR2 SYDVKM. Between the trimmed V and J ends, which lost 1 base and 6 bases, there was a span of 14 bases. The length of the CDR3 is 15 residues. CDR3 in amino acids: CASSLSAQFRDTQYF. CDR3 nucleotides: TGTGCCAGCAGTTTATCTGCTCAGTTCAGGGATACGCAGTATTTT.

In the case of this clonotype: This may be a read error, as it is one base from a much larger clone. This chain joins TRBV12-3 or TRBV12-4 and TRBJ1-2, with TRBD1 matching over 10 bases. The CDR3 extends over 13 amino acids. Trimming removed 10 bases from V and 4 bases from J; junction bases left unmatched: 6. The CDR3 is CANRGQGTYGYTF. Written as DNA, the CDR3 is TGTGCCAACAGGGGACAGGGGACCTATGGCTACACCTTC.

In the case of this clonotype: A junction end diverges from the germline sequence, so it may reflect a read error. The V call is TRBV6-6, the J call TRBJ2-1, with 8 positions matching TRBD2. Germline CDR1 MNHNY, CDR2 SVGAGI (reference sequence). There are 11 residues in the CDR3. This CDR3 reads CAGGLGNERFF. The CDR3, as DNA: TGTGCCGGGGGACTAGGCAATGAGCGGTTCTTC.

The CDR3: CASSQGGGVRRETQYF. For the CDR3, the DNA is TGTGCCAGCAGCCAAGGTGGTGGAGTGAGACGGGAGACCCAGTACTTC. V usage is TRBV4-2 and J usage is TRBJ2-5; D ambiguous. This CDR3 contains 16 residues. V dropped 1 base and J dropped 5 bases, with 17 bases sitting between them. Germline V gene sequence: CDR1 LGHNA, CDR2 YNFKEQ.

This clonotype occurred many times. For the CDR3, the DNA is TGTGCCAGCAGCCACGGGACTAGCGGGAGTTATACGCAGTATTTT. Translating gives CASSHGTSGSYTQYF. The chain links TRBV11-2 to TRBJ2-3; the match to TRBD2 covers 14 bases. This CDR3 region has 15 residues. Germline lookup yields CDR1 SGHAT and CDR2 FQNNGV. The junction had 5 bases not matched to a gene; V was cut back by 5 bases and J by 7 bases.

Points on this clonotype: This may be a read error, as it is one base from a much larger clone. This chain links TRBV12-3 or TRBV12-4 with TRBJ1-5; D perhaps matches TRBD1 (5 bases). The CDR3 totals 14 residues. The CDR3: CASSLALQAQTQHF. CDR3 DNA: TGTGCCAGCAGTTTAGCGCTACAGGCTCAGACCCAGCATTTT.

For this clonotype: Just one base apart from a much larger clone, this may be a read error. The chain recombines TRBV6-6 with TRBJ2-7; perhaps TRBD2 as D (6 bases). Germline CDR1 MNHNY, CDR2 SVGAGI (reference sequence). The CDR3 extends over 14 amino acids. The CDR3 coding sequence is TGTGCCGGCAGATCGCGGGAATCGTCCTACGAGCAGTACTTC. Translated, it gives CAGRSRESSYEQYF.

The rearrangement links TRBV14 to TRBJ2-1; 7 positions agree with TRBD1. The V gene end was trimmed by 3 bases and the J gene end by 3 bases; junction bases not matched to a gene: 2. The CDR3 spans 14 residues. The germline V gene has CDR1 SGHDN and CDR2 FVKESK. CDR3 nucleotides: TGTGCCAGCAGCCAGACAGGGATCTACAATGAGCAGTTCTTC. Its translation is CASSQTGIYNEQFF.

A note on this clonotype: One end of the junction varies from germline; a read error may be responsible. V and J are TRBV10-3 and TRBJ2-7, with 12 bases aligning to TRBD1. The CDR3 is 13 amino acids. CDR1 ENHRY and CDR2 SYGVKD come from the germline V gene. CDR3 in amino acids: CAFSGTGGYEQHF. CDR3 DNA: TGTGCCTTCAGTGGGACAGGGGGCTACGAGCAGCACTTC.

The V gene is TRBV29-1, the J gene TRBJ2-7, with 9 bases fitting TRBD1. The germline gives CDR1 SQVTM, CDR2 ANQGSEA. The CDR3 has 12 amino acids. CDR3: CRVAGQGHEQYF. CDR3 nucleotides: TGCAGAGTGGCGGGACAGGGCCACGAGCAGTACTTC.

A note on this clonotype: This may be a read error: a much more frequent sequence differs by one nucleotide. The genes are TRBV4-1 and TRBJ2-2; 9 nucleotides match TRBD1. The CDR3 length is 16 residues. Germline CDR1 and CDR2: MGHRA and YSYEKL. After removal of 3 bases from V and 5 bases from J, the junction contained 7 bases not matched to a gene. CDR3 coding DNA: TGCGCCAGCAGCCACGTGGGACAGGGCATAACCGGGGAGCTGTTTTTT. Protein sequence: CASSHVGQGITGELFF.

As concerns this clonotype: Its ends do not fully match the called genes, so a read error is possible. V and J are TRBV12-3 or TRBV12-4 and TRBJ2-1; possible D gene TRBD2, 5 bases. The CDR3 extends over 11 amino acids. The CDR3 DNA sequence: TGTACCAGCAGCGGTTACAATGAGCAGTTCTTC. As protein: CTSSGYNEQFF.

CDR3 DNA: TGTGCCAGCAGCCCCATGACTAGCGGGAAGGGCACAGATACGCAGTATTTT. The encoded protein is CASSPMTSGKGTDTQYF. This rearrangement joins TRBV7-3 to TRBJ2-3; the match to TRBD2 covers 11 bases. Trimming took 5 bases from V and 1 from J; bases not matched to a gene: 8. The length of the CDR3 is 17 residues. Germline lookup yields CDR1 SGHTA and CDR2 FQGTGA.

V usage is TRBV6-6 and J usage is TRBJ1-1; D is perhaps TRBD1 (5 bases). CDR3 length equals 14 residues. Per germline, CDR1 MNHNY and CDR2 SVGAGI (reference sequence). The V end was cut by 2 bases, the J end by 3 bases, with 10 bases between. CDR3 sequence reads: CASSYILGDTEAFF. The DNA for the CDR3 is TGTGCCAGCAGTTACATCTTAGGGGACACTGAAGCTTTCTTT.

Of note for this clonotype: A much larger clone sits a single nucleotide away, making a read error possible. The genes are TRBV13 and TRBJ2-1; D gene uncertain. Germline V gives CDR1 PRHDT, CDR2 FYEKMQ (reference sequence). The CDR3 runs to 15 residues. The CDR3 sequence: CASNLEPRLLDGQFF. The CDR3 DNA is TGTGCCAGCAACTTAGAACCTCGGCTTCTGGACGGGCAGTTCTTC.

The chain is built from TRBV19 and TRBJ2-6; D unresolved. V gave up 3 bases and J gave up 4 bases, with 10 bases separating them. From germline, CDR1 is LNHDA and CDR2 SQIVND (reference sequence). CDR3 size: 15 residues. Here the CDR3 reads CASSMVLAGANVLTF. The DNA of the CDR3 is TGTGCCAGTAGTATGGTGCTTGCAGGGGCCAACGTCCTGACTTTC.

The rearrangement uses TRBV21-1 and TRBJ2-7; the D call in the table, TRBD2, was not verified against the DNA. TRBV21-1 is a pseudogene. The CDR3 consists of 16 residues. The CDR3 DNA sequence: TGTGCCAGCAGTACCCGAACTAGCGGGAGGGGTCGTGAGCAGTACTTC. It is translated as CASSTRTSGRGREQYF.

About this clonotype itself: Here the CDR3 omits its conserved ending phenylalanine or tryptophan, so a read error is the likely source. V is TRBV6-1 and J is TRBJ2-7, with 11 bases matching TRBD2. The CDR3 has 15 amino acids. V shed 4 bases, J shed 3 bases, and the junction held 5 bases outside the gene matches. The V gene's germline CDR1 is MNHNS and CDR2 SASEGT. The CDR3 DNA is TGTGCCAGCAGTGTATTCGGGACTAGCGGCTACGAGCAGTACCTC. This gives the protein CASSVFGTSGYEQYL.

In regard to this clonotype: A much larger clone differs from this one at a single base, so this may be a read error. No conserved phenylalanine or tryptophan is present at the end of the CDR3, so a read error is the likely explanation. The genes are TRBV12-5 and TRBJ2-7; the D call may be TRBD1 or TRBD2 (5 bases each). Looked up from germline, CDR1 is LGHNT and CDR2 is FRNRAP. Between the trimmed V and J ends, which lost 7 bases and 3 bases, there was a span of 13 bases. CDR3 length: 13 residues. CDR3 protein: CASAPGTVYEQYS. For the CDR3, the DNA is TGTGCTAGTGCCCCCGGGACGGTCTACGAGCAGTACTCC.

The genes are TRBV30 and TRBJ1-1; tentatively, D is TRBD1 (6 bases). The CDR3 is made up of 15 amino acids. The germline CDR1 and CDR2 sequences are GTSNPN and SVGIG (reference sequence). V was cut by 5 bases and J by 0 bases, with 16 bases left in between. The CDR3 coding sequence is TGTGCCTGGCGCCGACAGGAGCTCATGAACACTGAAGCTTTCTTT. Translation gives CAWRRQELMNTEAFF.

Remarks on this clonotype: Relative to the germline gene, one junction end is altered; a read error may explain this. The chain has TRBV11-2 and TRBJ2-3, with D possibly being TRBD1 (5 bases). Germline V CDR1 and CDR2: SGHAT, FQNNGV. The CDR3 is 15 amino acids. The CDR3 DNA sequence: TGTGCCAGCAGCGGTACACGGACAAGCACAGATATGCAGTATTTT. Its translation: CASSGTRTSTDMQYF.

Of note for this clonotype: One end of the junction does not line up with germline, which may come from a read error. This chain uses TRBV11-2 with TRBJ2-1; 9 bases line up with TRBD1. The CDR3 totals 15 residues. The germline V gene has CDR1 SGHAT and CDR2 FQNNGV. Here the CDR3 reads CTSSLGTGTYNEQFF. CDR3 sequence (DNA): TGTACCAGCAGCCTCGGGACAGGGACCTACAATGAGCAGTTCTTC.

This clonotype was detected many times. This chain uses TRBV6-5 with TRBJ1-1; weak D call: TRBD1 (5 bases). Germline V gene sequence: CDR1 MNHEY, CDR2 SVGAGI. The CDR3 is 13 residues long. Trimming took 2 bases from V and 8 from J, leaving 12 bases between them. CDR3 amino acids: CASSYGRGREAFF. DNA of the CDR3: TGTGCCAGCAGTTACGGACGGGGCCGGGAAGCTTTCTTT.

A word on this clonotype: A much larger clone differs by one base, so this may be a read error. The genes are TRBV4-2 and TRBJ1-4; maybe TRBD1 (6 bases). The CDR3 length is 18 residues. CDR1 is LGHNA and CDR2 is YNFKEQ in the germline V gene. The CDR3 DNA reads TGTGCCAGCAGCCCATGGGCCCGATCGGGGGCAACTAATGGAAAACTGTTTTTT. It encodes CASSPWARSGATNGKLFF.

This clonotype has a count of ten or more. The genes are TRBV10-3 and TRBJ2-7; TRBD2 might be the D (6 bases). Per germline, CDR1 ENHRY and CDR2 SYGVKD. This CDR3 is built from 14 residues. V was trimmed by 3 bases and J by 7 bases, leaving 16 bases between them. The CDR3 region is CAISDGSGEWEQYF. The CDR3 region has the DNA TGTGCCATCAGTGACGGGAGTGGGGAATGGGAGCAGTACTTC.

This clonotype is a singleton in its sample. Possible read error: a much larger clone is one base away. V gene TRBV6-5 combines with J gene TRBJ1-3; D ambiguous. The CDR3 totals 14 residues. V was shortened by 5 bases and J by 0 bases, with 8 bases between the two germline ends. Germline V gene data show CDR1 as MNHEY and CDR2 as SVGAGI. The CDR3: CASSNDFSGNTIYF. Here the CDR3 DNA reads TGTGCCAGCAGTAATGACTTCTCTGGAAACACCATATATTTT.

Worth noting for this clonotype: At one end, the junction sequence differs from germline, possibly due to a read error. This chain uses TRBV11-2 with TRBJ2-5; 9 bases align to TRBD2. Germline-derived CDR1 and CDR2 are SGHAT and FQNNGV. The CDR3 is 14 residues long. The chain's CDR3 is CAISWREGAETHYF. The DNA of the CDR3 is TGTGCCATCAGCTGGCGGGAGGGCGCAGAGACCCACTACTTC.

As to this clonotype: It is likely a read error, because the conserved phenylalanine at the end of the CDR3 is missing. V usage is TRBV11-2 and J usage is TRBJ2-7; 7 bases fit TRBD2. CDR3 length equals 13 residues. The germline V gene encodes CDR1 SGHAT and CDR2 FQNNGV. The J segment lost 3 bases and the V segment lost 11 bases, leaving 10 bases of the junction unmatched. CDR3: CAGNGWGGYEQYS. CDR3 bases: TGTGCCGGCAACGGCTGGGGGGGCTACGAGCAGTACTCC.